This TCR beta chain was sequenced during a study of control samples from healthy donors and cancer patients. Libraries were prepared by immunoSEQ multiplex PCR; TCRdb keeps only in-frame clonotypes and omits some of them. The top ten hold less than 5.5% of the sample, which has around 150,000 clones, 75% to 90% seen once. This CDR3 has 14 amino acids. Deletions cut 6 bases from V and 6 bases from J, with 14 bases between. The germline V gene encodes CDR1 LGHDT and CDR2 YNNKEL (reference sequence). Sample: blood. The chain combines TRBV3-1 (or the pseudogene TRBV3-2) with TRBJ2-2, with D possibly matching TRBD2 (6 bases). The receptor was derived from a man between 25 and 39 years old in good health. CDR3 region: CASSSGTGAGELFF. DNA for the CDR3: TGTGCCAGCAGTTCGGGGACTGGGGCCGGGGAGCTGTTTTTT.